These 17 T cell receptor beta chains came from one sample sequenced in a study of T cells in Graves' hyperthyroidism and ophthalmopathy. RNA transcripts served as the template for amplifying TCR beta CDR3 regions. A first-round RT-PCR of the TCR CDR3 used the HTBI primer set. TCRdb recomputed calls from the multiplex PCR reads with MiXCR, one row per CDR3 protein. The data show around 350,000 distinct CDR3 sequences, with approximately 15% seen just once and around a quarter held by the top ten. The sequenced sample was blood. The receptors shown here come from a woman aged 18-30 years with Graves' hyperthyroidism that later progressed to Graves' ophthalmopathy.

This clonotype has ten or more counts. The genes are TRBV5-4 and TRBJ1-2, with 8 bases aligning to TRBD1. The ends lost 5 bases at V and 8 bases at J; junction bases unmatched: 8. This CDR3 is 13 amino acids long. Per the germline V gene, CDR1 is SGHNT and CDR2 is YYREEE (reference sequence). The CDR3 loop reads CASRQDRAGGYTF. The CDR3 bases are TGTGCCAGCAGACAGGACAGGGCTGGAGGCTACACCTTC.

V usage is TRBV25-1 and J usage is TRBJ2-1, with TRBD2 identical over 9 bases. Germline V gene lookup returns CDR1 MGHDK and CDR2 SYGVNS. V dropped 8 bases and J dropped 5; count of bases not matched to a gene: 4. This CDR3 spans 13 amino acids. In DNA, the CDR3 is TGTGCCAGCCTTAGCGGGAGTAACAATGAGCAGTTCTTC. It codes for CASLSGSNNEQFF.

A note on this clonotype: Relative to the germline gene, one junction end is altered; a read error may explain this. This chain connects TRBV7-9 to TRBJ2-5, with D possibly being TRBD1 (5 bases). Germline V gene data show CDR1 as SEHNR and CDR2 as FQNEAQ (reference sequence). The CDR3 is made up of 14 amino acids. The CDR3, as DNA: TGTGCCAGCAGGCGCAGGGCTAGTTCGGAGATCCAGTACTTC. Translation: CASRRRASSEIQYF.

This clonotype was seen a single time. This chain joins TRBV30 and TRBJ2-7, with TRBD2 matching 8 bases. Germline loops: CDR1 GTSNPN, CDR2 SVGIG (reference sequence). V was clipped by 5 bases and J by 2 bases; unmatched bases: 8. CDR3 length equals 14 residues. The CDR3 sequence: CAWSPAGGTYEQYF. DNA of the CDR3: TGTGCCTGGTCTCCGGCGGGGGGCACCTACGAGCAGTACTTC.

Remarks on this clonotype: This may come from a read error, since a much larger clone is one base off. J is TRBJ1-1 and V is TRBV6-1; no firm D call. The CDR3 is 11 residues long. Germline V CDR1 and CDR2: MNHNS, SASEGT. The V gene lost 8 bases and the J gene lost 6 bases, with 10 bases spanning the gap. CDR3 nucleotides: TGTGCCAGCGCTTCCTTTGCTGAAGCTTTCTTT. It is translated as CASASFAEAFF.

V usage is TRBV19 and J usage is TRBJ1-5, with 11 positions matching TRBD1. This CDR3 comprises 15 residues. Germline V gene lookup returns CDR1 LNHDA and CDR2 SQIVND (reference sequence). Losses at the gene ends were 9 bases for V and 6 bases for J; bases not matched to a gene: 10. The CDR3 protein is CASLPRTGGIQPQHF. The CDR3, as DNA: TGTGCCAGCCTACCTCGGACAGGGGGCATTCAGCCCCAGCATTTT.

This clonotype turned up a few times. The gene calls are TRBV7-9 and TRBJ1-4; D unclear. Per the germline V gene, CDR1 is SEHNR and CDR2 is FQNEAQ (reference sequence). V lost 1 base, J lost 8 bases, and 17 bases lay in between. The CDR3 is 16 amino acids. CDR3 coding DNA: TGTGCCAGCAGCTTAGTTCGTAACAGTTTGGGAGAAAAACTGTTTTTT. This sequence encodes CASSLVRNSLGEKLFF.

At least ten counts were recorded for this clonotype. CDR3 loop: CASRAMRGTEAFF. CDR3 DNA sequence: TGTGCCAGCAGGGCGATGCGAGGGACTGAAGCTTTCTTT. The chain has TRBV7-9 and TRBJ1-1; unclear D gene. V was clipped by 6 bases and J by 5 bases, with 13 bases between them. The CDR3 extends over 13 amino acids. Germline CDR1 is SEHNR and CDR2 is FQNEAQ (reference sequence).

In its sample, this clonotype was seen many times. CDR3 loop: CASSRYGQGLSNQPQHF. The CDR3 DNA reads as TGTGCCAGCAGCCGCTATGGACAGGGTTTGAGCAATCAGCCCCAGCATTTT. The rearrangement uses TRBV28 and TRBJ1-5; TRBD1 aligns across 8 bases. This CDR3 comprises 17 residues. The germline V gene has CDR1 MDHEN and CDR2 SYDVKM. The junction had 11 bases not matched to a gene; V was cut back by 6 bases and J by 1 base.

CDR3 in amino acids: CASSPSPISRQETQYF. In DNA form, the CDR3 reads TGTGCCAGCTCCCCGAGCCCAATCAGCCGCCAAGAGACCCAGTACTTC. The rearrangement joins TRBV7-9 to TRBJ2-5; no clear D. Germline CDR1 is SEHNR and CDR2 is FQNEAQ (reference sequence). Trimming removed 8 bases from V and 1 base from J, with 20 bases in between. The CDR3 sequence is 16 residues long.

A few counts support this clonotype. A much bigger clone sits one base away, suggesting this may be a read error. This sequence joins TRBV20-1 and TRBJ1-5; TRBD1 matches 8 bases. CDR1 is DFQATT, CDR2 SNEGSKA, per germline (reference sequence). The CDR3 has 15 residues. The CDR3 protein is CSAPPWDRPNRPQHF. The CDR3 bases are TGCAGTGCTCCGCCTTGGGACAGGCCAAATCGGCCCCAGCATTTT.

This chain uses TRBV27 with TRBJ1-1; D is uncertain. Trimming took 7 bases from V and 6 from J, leaving 12 bases between them. This CDR3 has 12 residues. CDR1 and CDR2 (germline): MNHEY, SMNVEV (reference sequence). CDR3 in DNA: TGTGCCAGCAAGGGCGAGAGGGCTGAAGCTTTCTTT. Translation: CASKGERAEAFF.

In this sample, this clonotype turned up many times. This rearrangement joins TRBV2 to TRBJ2-2, with 14 bases fitting TRBD2. Trimming at V came to 4 bases and at J to 8 bases, leaving 9 bases not matched to a gene. The CDR3 totals 17 residues. In germline, CDR1 is SNHLY, CDR2 FYNNEI. The chain's CDR3 is CASSGTWTSGRKGELFF. In DNA form, the CDR3 reads TGTGCCAGCAGTGGGACCTGGACTAGCGGGAGGAAGGGGGAGCTGTTTTTT.

This clonotype was picked up many times. The rearrangement uses TRBV5-1 and TRBJ2-3; no reliable D call. This CDR3 comprises 16 residues. Trimming removed 0 bases from V and 0 bases from J, with 11 bases in between. CDR1 and CDR2 (germline): SGHRS, YFSETQ. CDR3 sequence: CASSLERFGSTDTQYF. CDR3 nucleotides: TGCGCCAGCAGCTTGGAACGTTTCGGTAGCACAGATACGCAGTATTTT.

This clonotype has a count of ten or more. V gene TRBV5-1 combines with J gene TRBJ1-1; no definite D call. The germline CDR1 and CDR2 sequences are SGHRS and YFSETQ. Trimming took 4 bases from V and 1 from J, leaving 11 bases between them. This CDR3 spans 14 amino acids. Here the CDR3 DNA reads TGCGCCAGCAGCCCGGACTCGACGAACACTGAAGCTTTCTTT. This codes for CASSPDSTNTEAFF.

CDR3 sequence (DNA): TGTGCCAGCAGCTTAGCGGGCCCTTATGGGCAGTTCTTC. Translating it yields CASSLAGPYGQFF. The chain employs TRBV7-9 and TRBJ2-1; D uncertain. V was trimmed by 0 bases and J by 12 bases, leaving 12 bases between them. The CDR3 contains 13 residues. Germline assignment: CDR1 SEHNR and CDR2 FQNEAQ (reference sequence).

The chain uses TRBV3-1 and TRBJ1-2; TRBD1 might be the D (6 bases). CDR3 length: 14 residues. Deletions cut 1 base from V and 6 bases from J, with 12 bases between. Germline V gene lookup returns CDR1 LGHDT and CDR2 YNNKEL (reference sequence). The CDR3: CASSQGGGSDGYTF. CDR3 bases: TGTGCCAGCAGCCAAGGAGGGGGGTCGGATGGCTACACCTTC.